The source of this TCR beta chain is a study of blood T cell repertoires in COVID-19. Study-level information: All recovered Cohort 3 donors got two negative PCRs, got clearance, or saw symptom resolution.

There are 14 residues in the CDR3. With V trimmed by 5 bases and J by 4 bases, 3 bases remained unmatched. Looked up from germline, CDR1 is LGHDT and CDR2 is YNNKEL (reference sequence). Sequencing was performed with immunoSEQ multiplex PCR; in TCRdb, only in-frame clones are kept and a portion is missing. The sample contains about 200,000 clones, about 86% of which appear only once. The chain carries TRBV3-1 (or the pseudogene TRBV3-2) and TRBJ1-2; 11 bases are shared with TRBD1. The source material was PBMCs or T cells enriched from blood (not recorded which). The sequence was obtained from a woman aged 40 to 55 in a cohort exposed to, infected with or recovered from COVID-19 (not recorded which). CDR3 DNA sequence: TGTGCCAGCAGCGTGGGACAGGGGGGCTATGGCTACACCTTC. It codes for CASSVGQGGYGYTF.